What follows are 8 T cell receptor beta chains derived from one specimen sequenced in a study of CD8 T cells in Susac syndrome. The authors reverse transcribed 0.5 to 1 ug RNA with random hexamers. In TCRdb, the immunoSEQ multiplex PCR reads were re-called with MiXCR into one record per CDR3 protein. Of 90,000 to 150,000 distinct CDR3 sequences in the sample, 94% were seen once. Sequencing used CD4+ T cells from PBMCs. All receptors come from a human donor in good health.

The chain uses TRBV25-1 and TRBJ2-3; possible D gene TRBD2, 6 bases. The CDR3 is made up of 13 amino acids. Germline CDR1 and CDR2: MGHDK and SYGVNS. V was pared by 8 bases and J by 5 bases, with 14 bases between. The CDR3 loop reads CASRPGAGDTQYF. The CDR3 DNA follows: TGTGCCAGCCGCCCGGGAGCGGGAGATACGCAGTATTTT.

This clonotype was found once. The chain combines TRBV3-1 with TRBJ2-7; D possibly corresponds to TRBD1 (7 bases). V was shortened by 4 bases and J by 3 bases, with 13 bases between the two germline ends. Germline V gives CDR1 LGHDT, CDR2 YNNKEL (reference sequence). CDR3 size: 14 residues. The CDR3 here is CASSPQGGGYEQYF. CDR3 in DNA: TGTGCCAGCAGCCCCCAGGGGGGAGGCTACGAGCAGTACTTC.

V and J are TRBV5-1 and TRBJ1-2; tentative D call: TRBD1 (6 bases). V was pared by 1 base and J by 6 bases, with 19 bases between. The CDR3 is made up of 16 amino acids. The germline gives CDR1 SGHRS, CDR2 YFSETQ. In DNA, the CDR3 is TGCGCCAGCAGCTTGACAGGGTTGTCTCTGTCGGATGGCTACACCTTC. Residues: CASSLTGLSLSDGYTF.

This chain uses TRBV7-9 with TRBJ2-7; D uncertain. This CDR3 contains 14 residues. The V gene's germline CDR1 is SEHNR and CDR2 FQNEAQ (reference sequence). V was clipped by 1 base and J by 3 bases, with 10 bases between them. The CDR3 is CASSLDSTVYEQYF. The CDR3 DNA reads TGTGCCAGCAGCTTAGACAGCACCGTCTACGAGCAGTACTTC.

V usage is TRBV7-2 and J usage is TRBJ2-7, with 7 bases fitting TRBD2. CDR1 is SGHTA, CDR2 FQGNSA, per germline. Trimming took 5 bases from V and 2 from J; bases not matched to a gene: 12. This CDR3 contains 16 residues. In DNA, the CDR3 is TGTGCCAGCAGCCCAGCCTTAACCGGGAGGACCTACGAGCAGTACTTC. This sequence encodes CASSPALTGRTYEQYF.

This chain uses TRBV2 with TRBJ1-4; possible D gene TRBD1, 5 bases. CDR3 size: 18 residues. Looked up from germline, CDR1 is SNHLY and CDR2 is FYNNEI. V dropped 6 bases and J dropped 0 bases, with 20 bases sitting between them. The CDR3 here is CASRTGTAAITTNEKLFF. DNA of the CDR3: TGTGCCAGCAGAACCGGGACCGCGGCCATAACAACTAATGAAAAACTGTTTTTT.

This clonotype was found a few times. In DNA form, the CDR3 reads TGTGCCAGCAGCCGATACGCAGGGGGAGCCCAGTACTTC. Amino acid sequence: CASSRYAGGAQYF. The V and J genes are TRBV6-1 and TRBJ2-5; 7 nucleotides agree with TRBD1. After removal of 6 bases from V and 9 bases from J, the junction contained 10 bases not matched to a gene. Germline loops: CDR1 MNHNS, CDR2 SASEGT. There are 13 residues in the CDR3.

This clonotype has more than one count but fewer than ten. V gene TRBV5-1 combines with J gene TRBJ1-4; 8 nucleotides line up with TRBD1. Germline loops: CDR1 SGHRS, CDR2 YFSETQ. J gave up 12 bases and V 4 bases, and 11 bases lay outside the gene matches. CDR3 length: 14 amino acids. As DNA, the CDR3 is TGCGCCAGCAGCGCCGGACAGGGAGTGTGGGAACTGTTTTTT. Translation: CASSAGQGVWELFF.